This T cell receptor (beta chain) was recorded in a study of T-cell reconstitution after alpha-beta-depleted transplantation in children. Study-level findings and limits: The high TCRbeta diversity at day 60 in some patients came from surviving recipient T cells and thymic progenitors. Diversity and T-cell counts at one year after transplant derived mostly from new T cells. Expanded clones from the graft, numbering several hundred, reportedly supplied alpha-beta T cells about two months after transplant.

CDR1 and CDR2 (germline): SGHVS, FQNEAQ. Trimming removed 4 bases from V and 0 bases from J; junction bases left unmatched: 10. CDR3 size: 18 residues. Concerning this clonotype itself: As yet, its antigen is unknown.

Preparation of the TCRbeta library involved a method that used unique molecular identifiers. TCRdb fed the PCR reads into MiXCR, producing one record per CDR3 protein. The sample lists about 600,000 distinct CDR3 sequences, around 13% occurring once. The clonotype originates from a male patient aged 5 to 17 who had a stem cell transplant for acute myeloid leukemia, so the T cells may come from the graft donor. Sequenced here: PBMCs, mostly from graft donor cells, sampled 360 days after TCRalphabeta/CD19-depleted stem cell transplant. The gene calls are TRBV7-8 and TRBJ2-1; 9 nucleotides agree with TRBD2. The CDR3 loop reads CASSSRLAGTISYNEQFF. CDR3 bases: TGTGCCAGCAGCTCCCGGCTAGCGGGAACCATCTCCTACAATGAGCAGTTCTTC.